One sample yielded the 11 T cell receptor beta chains listed below, sequenced in a study of shared clonotypes between healthy human individuals. Profiled with immunoSEQ multiplex PCR; TCRdb holds only in-frame clones, not every one. The sample has more than 900,000 clones, about four fifths seen once. The sample was memory CD4+ T cells from PBMCs. Subset defined: CD45RA-negative fraction. Source of these receptors: a man aged 18-30 years in good health. Some clones in this sample may be carry-over from other donors' samples.

This clone was seen only a few times. The V gene is TRBV7-9, the J gene TRBJ1-3, with 7 bases that match TRBD1. Germline V gene lookup returns CDR1 SEHNR and CDR2 FQNEAQ (reference sequence). The V and J ends lost 11 bases and 1 base, in that order; junction bases with no gene match: 8. This CDR3 is 14 amino acids long. The CDR3 region is CAGDRATSGNTIYF. The CDR3 DNA sequence: TGTGCCGGAGACAGGGCCACTTCTGGAAACACCATATATTTT.

The rearrangement joins TRBV7-3 to TRBJ2-3; perhaps TRBD1 as D (5 bases). Germline V gene sequence: CDR1 SGHTA, CDR2 FQGTGA. V was cut by 5 bases and J by 6 bases, with 9 bases left in between. The CDR3 has 12 amino acids. The CDR3 region is CASSPRQDTQYF. CDR3 sequence (DNA): TGTGCCAGCAGCCCAAGACAGGATACGCAGTATTTT.

The chain is built from TRBV4-2 and TRBJ2-1; 10 nucleotides align to TRBD2. The germline V gene encodes CDR1 LGHNA and CDR2 YNFKEQ. The V segment lost 5 bases and the J segment 0 bases; nucleotides outside the gene matches: 4. The CDR3 spans 16 residues. The CDR3 reads CASSKTSGSSYNEQFF. CDR3 DNA sequence: TGTGCCAGCAGCAAGACTAGCGGGTCCTCCTACAATGAGCAGTTCTTC.

This chain links TRBV7-2 with TRBJ1-3; 10 nucleotides align to TRBD1. Germline values: CDR1 SGHTA, CDR2 FQGNSA. Losses at the gene ends were 2 bases for V and 4 bases for J; bases not matched to a gene: 5. The CDR3 has 16 residues. As DNA, the CDR3 is TGTGCCAGCAGCTTACGACAGGGGGCGCCCGGAAACACCATATATTTT. Protein: CASSLRQGAPGNTIYF. The full variable domain, with the rest looked up from reference TRBV7-2 and TRBJ1-3, is GAGVSQSPSNKVTEKGKDVELRCDPISGHTALYWYRQSLGQGLEFLIYFQGNSAPDKSGLPSDRFSAERTGGSVSTLTIQRTQQEDSAVYLCASSLRQGAPGNTIYFGEGSWLTVV.

This clone was counted once. The CDR3 DNA sequence: TGTGCCAGCAGCAAGAGGGACAGGCCAAACGAGCAGTACTTC. This encodes CASSKRDRPNEQYF. The chain combines TRBV21-1 with TRBJ2-7; the DNA was not used to check the table's D call, TRBD1. TRBV21-1 is flagged as a pseudogene. The CDR3 is made up of 14 amino acids.

The chain joins TRBV4-2 to TRBJ1-5, with TRBD1 identical over 7 bases. CDR1 LGHNA and CDR2 YNFKEQ come from the germline V gene. V dropped 0 bases and J dropped 4; count of bases not matched to a gene: 6. The CDR3 runs to 16 residues. CDR3 nucleotides: TGTGCCAGCAGCCAAGAGGAGGGGGCGCATAATCAGCCCCAGCATTTT. This encodes CASSQEEGAHNQPQHF.

This clone was found a few times. This rearrangement joins TRBV5-1 to TRBJ2-2, with 9 bases identical to TRBD1. After removal of 2 bases from V and 6 bases from J, the junction contained 8 bases not matched to a gene. The germline CDR1 and CDR2 sequences are SGHRS and YFSETQ. The CDR3 length is 16 residues. The CDR3 nucleotides read TGCGCCAGCAGCTTTCCCGGGACAGGGTCCTCCGGGGAGCTGTTTTTT. Translating gives CASSFPGTGSSGELFF.

V gene TRBV6-5 combines with J gene TRBJ1-4, with 9 bases identical to TRBD1. CDR1 and CDR2 from the germline V gene are MNHEY and SVGAGI. Unmatched junction bases numbered 8, after V lost 5 bases and J lost 10 bases. The CDR3 has 14 residues. CDR3 bases: TGTGCCAGCAGTCCAAAGGGACAGGGTGGAAAACTGTTTTTT. Translated: CASSPKGQGGKLFF.

About this clone itself: A far more abundant clone sits one base away, making this likely a read error. The chain is built from TRBV30 and TRBJ1-1, with TRBD1 matching 7 bases. Unmatched junction bases numbered 0, after V lost 3 bases and J lost 5 bases. CDR1 GTSNPN and CDR2 SVGIG come from the germline V gene (reference sequence). CDR3 length equals 11 residues. This chain's CDR3 is CAWRDRTEAFF. The CDR3 region has the DNA TGTGCCTGGAGGGACAGGACTGAAGCTTTCTTT.

This clone showed up just a few times. This chain uses TRBV7-2 with TRBJ1-5, with a possible D match to TRBD1 (6 bases). V lost 5 bases and J lost 3, with 14 bases in between. CDR1 and CDR2 (germline): SGHTA, FQGNSA. The CDR3 is made up of 15 amino acids. CDR3 amino acids: CASSRNRAANQPQHF. CDR3 nucleotide sequence: TGTGCCAGCAGCCGAAACAGGGCCGCCAATCAGCCCCAGCATTTT.

The chain couples TRBV7-2 to TRBJ2-3; perhaps TRBD2 as D (6 bases). Germline assignment: CDR1 SGHTA and CDR2 FQGNSA. Trimming pared 11 bases from V and 3 bases from J, leaving 15 bases between. The CDR3 runs to 13 residues. CDR3 region: CAAETRSTDTQYF. DNA for the CDR3: TGTGCCGCCGAGACTAGATCGACAGATACGCAGTATTTT.